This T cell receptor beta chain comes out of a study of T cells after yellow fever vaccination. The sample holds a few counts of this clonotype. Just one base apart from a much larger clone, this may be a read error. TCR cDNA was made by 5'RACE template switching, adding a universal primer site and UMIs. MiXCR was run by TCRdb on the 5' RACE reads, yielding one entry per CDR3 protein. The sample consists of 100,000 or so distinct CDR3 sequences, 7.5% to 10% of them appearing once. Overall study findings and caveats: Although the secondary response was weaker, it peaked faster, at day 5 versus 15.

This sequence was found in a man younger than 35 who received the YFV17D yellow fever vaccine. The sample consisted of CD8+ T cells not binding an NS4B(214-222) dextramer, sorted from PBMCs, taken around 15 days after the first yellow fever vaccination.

The CDR3 protein is CASSLVGEGARGHVEQFF. The CDR3 DNA is TGCGCCAGCAGCTTGGTTGGTGAAGGCGCCAGGGGCCATGTTGAGCAGTTCTTC. The J gene is TRBJ2-1, the V gene TRBV5-1; perhaps TRBD1 as D (6 bases). The ends were cut back, 0 bases at V and 9 bases at J, with 25 bases in the middle. Looked up from germline, CDR1 is SGHRS and CDR2 is YFSETQ. This CDR3 contains 18 residues. Full variable domain (remainder filled in from reference TRBV5-1 and TRBJ2-1): KAGVTQTPRYLIKTRGQQVTLSCSPISGHRSVSWYQQTPGQGLQFLFEYFSETQRNKGNFPGRFSGRQFSNSRSEMNVSTLELGDSALYLCASSLVGEGARGHVEQFFGPGTRLTVL.